These 24 T cell receptor beta chains were all obtained from the same sample, sequenced in a study of CD8+ T cells in alopecia areata. The sequencing template was cDNA reverse transcribed from extracted RNA. Sequenced by immunoSEQ multiplex PCR; TCRdb stores in-frame clones only, minus some. This sample has 55,000 to 70,000 clones, with under 55% found just once. The sequencing here drew on CD8+ T cells sorted from blood, taken at week 0. Receptor source: a human donor with alopecia areata.

This chain joins TRBV29-1 and TRBJ1-2, with TRBD1 matching over 7 bases. This CDR3 has 13 amino acids. Germline trimming cut 3 bases from V and 8 bases from J; bases unmatched to any gene: 9. Germline CDR1 is SQVTM and CDR2 is ANQGSEA. CDR3 protein: CSVEQQGTYGYTF. CDR3 nucleotide sequence: TGCAGCGTTGAGCAACAGGGGACCTACGGCTACACCTTC. The entire variable domain, with the rest obtained from reference TRBV29-1 and TRBJ1-2, is as follows: SAVISQKPSRDICQRGTSLTIQCQVDSQVTMMFWYRQQPGQSLTLIATANQGSEATYESGFVIDKFPISRPNLTFSTLTVSNMSPEDSSIYLCSVEQQGTYGYTFGSGTRLTVV.

The chain links TRBV2 to TRBJ1-5; D gene uncertain. This CDR3 spans 16 amino acids. Germline CDR1 is SNHLY and CDR2 is FYNNEI. V lost 2 bases, J lost 7 bases, and 18 bases lay in between. The chain's CDR3 is CASSELFVGEGQPQHF. The CDR3 bases are TGTGCCAGCAGTGAATTATTTGTGGGTGAAGGGCAGCCCCAGCATTTT. The full variable domain, completed using reference TRBV2 and TRBJ1-5, is EPEVTQTPSHQVTQMGQEVILRCVPISNHLYFYWYRQILGQKVEFLVSFYNNEISEKSEIFDDQFSVERPDGSNFTLKIRSTKLEDSAMYFCASSELFVGEGQPQHFGDGTRLSIL.

The chain links TRBV10-1 to TRBJ2-1; TRBD2 agrees at 9 bases. The V and J ends lost 3 bases and 7 bases, in that order; junction bases with no gene match: 7. Germline CDR1 reads WNHNN; CDR2 reads SYGVQD (reference sequence). The CDR3 contains 15 residues. This chain's CDR3 is CASSETAGGVNEQFF. The CDR3 nucleotides are TGCGCCAGCAGTGAAACAGCGGGAGGCGTGAATGAGCAGTTCTTC.

V is TRBV7-2 and J is TRBJ2-4, with unresolved D. V dropped 1 base and J dropped 6 bases, with 7 bases sitting between them. From germline, CDR1 is SGHTA and CDR2 FQGNSA. The CDR3 spans 13 residues. The CDR3 sequence is CASSLGVSNIQYF. CDR3 sequence (DNA): TGTGCCAGCAGCTTAGGGGTTTCAAACATTCAGTACTTC. Variable domain in full (rest from reference TRBV7-2 and TRBJ2-4): GAGVSQSPSNKVTEKGKDVELRCDPISGHTALYWYRQSLGQGLEFLIYFQGNSAPDKSGLPSDRFSAERTGGSVSTLTIQRTQQEDSAVYLCASSLGVSNIQYFGAGTRLSVL.

V gene TRBV12-5 combines with J gene TRBJ2-5; maybe TRBD2 (6 bases). Trimming left V 6 bases short and J 7 bases short, with 12 bases between. Germline CDR1 reads LGHNT; CDR2 reads FRNRAP. This CDR3 region has 12 residues. For the CDR3, the DNA is TGTGCTAGTGGCCCCGGGCGGGGGACCCAGTACTTC. As protein: CASGPGRGTQYF.

By share of the sample, this clone is medium-sized (0.01 to 0.1%). The chain combines TRBV20-1 with TRBJ2-7; D is perhaps TRBD2 (6 bases). V was shortened by 1 base and J by 7 bases, with 8 bases between the two germline ends. This CDR3 comprises 11 residues. Germline V lookup: CDR1 DFQATT, CDR2 SNEGSKA (reference sequence). CDR3 in DNA: TGCAGTGCTAGAGCAGGAGGGGAGCAGTACTTC. Amino acids: CSARAGGEQYF.

In the case of this clone: A junction end diverges from the germline sequence, so it may reflect a read error. This chain links TRBV15 with TRBJ1-1, with TRBD1 matching 7 bases. The V gene's germline CDR1 is LNHNV and CDR2 YYDKDF (reference sequence). The CDR3 sequence is 14 residues long. Here the CDR3 reads CATSGDRDGTEAFF. The CDR3 coding sequence is TGTGCCACCAGCGGAGACAGGGACGGGACTGAAGCTTTCTTT.

This sequence joins TRBV7-2 and TRBJ2-2; no clear D. Per germline, CDR1 SGHTA and CDR2 FQGNSA. CDR3 length equals 12 residues. V dropped 5 bases and J dropped 2 bases, with 3 bases sitting between them. The CDR3 DNA reads as TGTGCCAGCAGCGTAAACACCGGGGAGCTGTTTTTT. Encoded protein: CASSVNTGELFF.

The chain combines TRBV11-2 with TRBJ2-6, with unresolved D. Germline CDR1 reads SGHAT; CDR2 reads FQNNGV. V was shortened by 4 bases and J by 1 base, with 8 bases between the two germline ends. This CDR3 has 15 residues. CDR3 bases: TGTGCCAGCAGCTACACCAGTTCTGGGGCCAACGTCCTGACTTTC. Protein product: CASSYTSSGANVLTF.

The chain is built from TRBV9 and TRBJ2-6, with D maybe TRBD1 (6 bases). The CDR3 covers 19 residues. V shed 6 bases and J shed 2 bases, with 24 bases lying between them. The germline V gene has CDR1 SGDLS and CDR2 YYNGEE. Here the CDR3 DNA reads TGTGCCAGCAACACGAACTTGGACAGCCGCGAGACTGGGGCCAACGTCCTGACTTTC. It is translated as CASNTNLDSRETGANVLTF. The full variable domain, rest sourced from reference TRBV9 and TRBJ2-6, is DSGVTQTPKHLITATGQRVTLRCSPRSGDLSVYWYQQSLDQGLQFLIQYYNGEERAKGNILERFSAQQFPDLHSELNLSSLELGDSALYFCASNTNLDSRETGANVLTFGAGSRLTVL.

A few counts support this clone. The chain joins TRBV7-8 to TRBJ1-1; the D is unclear. The CDR3 covers 14 residues. The V end lost 5 bases, the J end lost 0 bases, and 10 bases lay between the germline ends. Germline V gene sequence: CDR1 SGHVS, CDR2 FQNEAQ. The CDR3 region has the DNA TGTGCCAGCAGCCTCGGGTCAGTGAACACTGAAGCTTTCTTT. Protein product: CASSLGSVNTEAFF.

The V call is TRBV9, the J call TRBJ2-7, with a tentative D call TRBD2 (5 bases). V was pared by 0 bases and J by 2 bases, with 9 bases between. CDR1 is SGDLS, CDR2 YYNGEE, per germline. The length of the CDR3 is 14 residues. Here the CDR3 reads CASSVGGWAYEQYF. The CDR3 coding sequence is TGTGCCAGCAGCGTAGGAGGGTGGGCCTACGAGCAGTACTTC.

This clone came up a few times. CDR3 nucleotides: TGCGCCAGCAGCCTGGGGCCCGAGGCTTTCTTT. Its translation is CASSLGPEAFF. The V call is TRBV5-1, the J call TRBJ1-1; D might be TRBD1 (5 bases). CDR1 and CDR2 (germline): SGHRS, YFSETQ. CDR3 length: 11 residues. Trimming removed 4 bases from V and 11 bases from J, with 12 bases in between.

This clone was observed a handful of times. V and J are TRBV9 and TRBJ2-3; D possibly corresponds to TRBD2 (6 bases). The V gene's germline CDR1 is SGDLS and CDR2 YYNGEE. There are 18 residues in the CDR3. V dropped 5 bases and J dropped 2 bases, with 24 bases sitting between them. CDR3 sequence: CASSFPRAGNDATDTQYF. The CDR3 region has the DNA TGTGCCAGCAGTTTCCCCCGTGCGGGGAATGACGCCACAGATACGCAGTATTTT.

Regarding this clone: A junction boundary mismatches the germline segment, possibly from a read error. This chain uses TRBV7-2 with TRBJ2-3; the match to TRBD1 covers 9 bases. Germline CDR1 is SGHTA and CDR2 is FQGNSA. This CDR3 spans 15 amino acids. CDR3 in amino acids: CASSLGQGRGDTQYF. As DNA, the CDR3 is TGTGCCAGCAGTTTAGGACAGGGGCGAGGAGATACGCAGTATTTT.

The chain employs TRBV15 and TRBJ1-5; D is ambiguous. This CDR3 region has 14 residues. Per the germline V gene, CDR1 is LNHNV and CDR2 is YYDKDF (reference sequence). Trimming left V 0 bases short and J 2 bases short, with 5 bases between. In DNA, the CDR3 is TGTGCCACCAGCAGAGACCAGGGCAATCAGCCCCAGCATTTT. It encodes CATSRDQGNQPQHF.

This clone was seen a single time. The genes are TRBV6-1 and TRBJ1-5; D is unclear. Germline V gives CDR1 MNHNS, CDR2 SASEGT. Trimming removed 0 bases at V and 5 bases at J, with 8 bases between. The CDR3 is made up of 14 amino acids. The CDR3: CASSEAGSYQPQHF. In nucleotides, the CDR3 is TGTGCCAGCAGTGAAGCGGGAAGTTATCAGCCCCAGCATTTT.

This clone was picked up a small number of times. The rearrangement links TRBV7-9 to TRBJ2-7; 10 bases agree with TRBD1. The CDR3 totals 14 residues. Trimming removed 4 bases from V and 7 bases from J; junction bases left unmatched: 7. Germline lookup yields CDR1 SEHNR and CDR2 FQNEAQ (reference sequence). CDR3 sequence (DNA): TGTGCCAGCAGCTGGGACAGGGGAGACCTGGAGCAGTACTTC. Its protein is CASSWDRGDLEQYF.

The V and J genes are TRBV2 and TRBJ2-1; TRBD2 matches 11 bases. CDR3 length: 18 residues. Germline V gene data show CDR1 as SNHLY and CDR2 as FYNNEI. Losses at the gene ends were 3 bases for V and 0 bases for J; bases not matched to a gene: 7. The CDR3, as DNA: TGTGCCAGCAGTGAGGTGGGACTAGCGGAGAGCTCCTACAATGAGCAGTTCTTC. This gives the protein CASSEVGLAESSYNEQFF.

In nucleotides, the CDR3 is TGCAGCGTTGAAGATGAGGCAGGCTACACCTTC. It encodes CSVEDEAGYTF. The J gene is TRBJ1-2, the V gene TRBV29-1; no firm D call. Trimming shortened V by 0 bases and J by 8 bases, and 7 bases separated the two germline ends. The CDR3 contains 11 residues. CDR1 is SQVTM and CDR2 is ANQGSEA in the germline V gene. The full variable domain, with the rest looked up from reference TRBV29-1 and TRBJ1-2, is SAVISQKPSRDICQRGTSLTIQCQVDSQVTMMFWYRQQPGQSLTLIATANQGSEATYESGFVIDKFPISRPNLTFSTLTVSNMSPEDSSIYLCSVEDEAGYTFGSGTRLTVV.

This clone occurred many times. The gene calls are TRBV28 and TRBJ1-5; TRBD1 might be the D (5 bases). CDR1 MDHEN and CDR2 SYDVKM come from the germline V gene. This CDR3 is 16 amino acids long. Trimming removed 7 bases from V and 3 bases from J, with 19 bases in between. CDR3 bases: TGTGCCAGCATTCCGGGCTTCCTGGGGGTCAATCAGCCCCAGCATTTT. Protein product: CASIPGFLGVNQPQHF.

This clone was detected many times. The J gene is TRBJ2-1, the V gene TRBV29-1; unclear D gene. Per germline, CDR1 SQVTM and CDR2 ANQGSEA. The CDR3 totals 12 residues. Trimming took off 1 base at V and 7 bases at J, with 8 bases between the two ends. As DNA, the CDR3 is TGCAGCGTTGAAGCAGTAGTAAATGAGCAGTTCTTC. Amino acid sequence: CSVEAVVNEQFF.

This clone occurred a few times. Other DNA sequences in the sample encode the same CDR3. V gene TRBV27 combines with J gene TRBJ2-1, with D possibly matching TRBD1 (5 bases). The CDR3 runs to 14 residues. Germline assignment: CDR1 MNHEY and CDR2 SMNVEV (reference sequence). Trimming took off 3 bases at V and 0 bases at J, with 6 bases between the two ends. The CDR3 region is CASSFRDSYNEQFF. The CDR3 DNA reads as TGTGCCAGCAGTTTCAGGGACTCCTACAATGAGCAGTTCTTC.

This rearrangement joins TRBV7-8 to TRBJ2-7; the D gene could be TRBD1 or TRBD2 (5 bases each). Germline CDR1 SGHVS, CDR2 FQNEAQ. V was clipped by 2 bases and J by 3 bases, with 11 bases between them. The CDR3 spans 14 residues. CDR3 nucleotides: TGTGCCAGCAGCTTAATGGGGACGGGCTACGAGCAGTACTTC. This encodes CASSLMGTGYEQYF.